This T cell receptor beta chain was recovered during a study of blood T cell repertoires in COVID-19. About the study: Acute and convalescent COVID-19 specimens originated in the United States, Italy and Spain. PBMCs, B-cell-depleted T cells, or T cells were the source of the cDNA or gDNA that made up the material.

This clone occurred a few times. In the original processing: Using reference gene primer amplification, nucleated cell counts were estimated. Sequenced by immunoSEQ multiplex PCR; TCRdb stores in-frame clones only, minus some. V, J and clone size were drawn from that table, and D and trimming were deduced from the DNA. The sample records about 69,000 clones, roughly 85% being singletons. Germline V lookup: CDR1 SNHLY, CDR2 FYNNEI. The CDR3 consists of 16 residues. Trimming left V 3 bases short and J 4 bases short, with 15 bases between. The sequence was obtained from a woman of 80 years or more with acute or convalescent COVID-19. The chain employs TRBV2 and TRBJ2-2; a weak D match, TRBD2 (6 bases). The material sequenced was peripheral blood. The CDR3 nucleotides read TGTGCCAGCAGTGATCGCAGGTGGGGGGTCACCGGGGAGCTGTTTTTT. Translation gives CASSDRRWGVTGELFF.